This T cell receptor (beta chain) originates from a study of shared clonotypes between healthy human individuals. Looking at the study overall: Researchers drew samples from two women and three men aged 18 to 49.

In this sample, this clone turned up once. Other DNA sequences from this sample encode an identical CDR3 as well. Selected positively for CCR7 and CD45RO-negative, naive CD8 cells excluded terminally differentiated effector memory CD45RA+ cells. At a deep level, the assay was run. Per sorted-subset replicate PCR, input was about 180 ng DNA, representing 30,000 or so T cell genomes. The method was immunoSEQ multiplex PCR; TCRdb's version includes in-frame clones alone and lacks a portion of them. The table includes over 2 million clones, around 96% detected once. Germline V CDR1 and CDR2: MDHEN, SYDVKM. CDR3 length: 15 residues. After removal of 2 bases from V and 5 bases from J, the junction contained 3 bases not matched to a gene.

The clonotype was recovered from a man aged 18 to 35 in good health. V gene TRBV28 combines with J gene TRBJ2-5; TRBD2 matches 12 bases. Material for sequencing was naive CD8+ T cells sorted from blood. The CDR3 DNA follows: TGTGCCAGCAGTTTACTAGCGGGAGGGAGGGAGACCCAGTACTTC. Its protein product is CASSLLAGGRETQYF.